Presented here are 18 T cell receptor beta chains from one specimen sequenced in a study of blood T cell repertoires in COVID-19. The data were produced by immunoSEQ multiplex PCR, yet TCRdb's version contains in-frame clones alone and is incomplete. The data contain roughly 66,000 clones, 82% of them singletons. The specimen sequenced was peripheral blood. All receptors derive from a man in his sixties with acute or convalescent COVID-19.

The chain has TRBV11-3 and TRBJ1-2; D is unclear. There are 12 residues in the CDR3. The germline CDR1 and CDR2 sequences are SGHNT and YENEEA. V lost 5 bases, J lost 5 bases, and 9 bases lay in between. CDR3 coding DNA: TGTGCCAGCAGCGCCGGACTATATGGCTACACCTTC. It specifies CASSAGLYGYTF.

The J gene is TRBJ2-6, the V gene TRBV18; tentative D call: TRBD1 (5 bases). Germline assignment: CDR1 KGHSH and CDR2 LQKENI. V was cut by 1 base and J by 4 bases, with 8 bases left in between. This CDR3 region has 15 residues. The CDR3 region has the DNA TGTGCCAGCTCACCACAGGGGTCAGGGGCCAACGTCCTGACTTTC. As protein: CASSPQGSGANVLTF.

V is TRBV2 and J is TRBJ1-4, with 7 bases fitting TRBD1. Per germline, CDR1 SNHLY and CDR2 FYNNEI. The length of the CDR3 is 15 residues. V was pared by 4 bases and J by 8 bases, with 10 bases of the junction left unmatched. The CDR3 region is CASSGIRGPVEKLFF. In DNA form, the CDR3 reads TGTGCCAGCAGTGGTATAAGGGGGCCCGTCGAAAAACTGTTTTTT.

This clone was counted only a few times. The CDR3 DNA reads as TGTGCCAGCACTCTCCGGACTAGCGGCACAGATACGCAGTATTTT. This encodes CASTLRTSGTDTQYF. The chain combines TRBV2 with TRBJ2-3; TRBD2 agrees at 9 bases. The CDR3 runs to 15 residues. Germline V gives CDR1 SNHLY, CDR2 FYNNEI. The trim removed 7 bases at V and 1 base at J, leaving 6 bases unmatched.

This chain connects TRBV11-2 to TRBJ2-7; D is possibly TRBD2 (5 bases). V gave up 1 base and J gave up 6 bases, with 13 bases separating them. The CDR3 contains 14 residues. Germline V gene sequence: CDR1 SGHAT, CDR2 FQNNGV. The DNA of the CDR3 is TGTGCCAGCAGCTTAGTCGGGAACAGCCGCGAGCAGTACTTC. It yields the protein CASSLVGNSREQYF.

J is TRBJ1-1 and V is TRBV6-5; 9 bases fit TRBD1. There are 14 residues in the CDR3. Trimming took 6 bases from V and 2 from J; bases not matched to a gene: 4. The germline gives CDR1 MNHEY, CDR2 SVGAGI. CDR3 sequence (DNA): TGTGCCAGCAGCCGGGGACAGGGTAACACTGAAGCTTTCTTT. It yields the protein CASSRGQGNTEAFF.

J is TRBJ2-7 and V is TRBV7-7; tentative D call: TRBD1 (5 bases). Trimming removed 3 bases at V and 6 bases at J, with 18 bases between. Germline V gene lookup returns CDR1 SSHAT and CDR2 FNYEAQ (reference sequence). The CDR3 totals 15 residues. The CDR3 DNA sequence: TGTGCCAGCAGCTTCTCTGACCACCCAGGGATCGAGCAGTACTTC. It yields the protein CASSFSDHPGIEQYF.

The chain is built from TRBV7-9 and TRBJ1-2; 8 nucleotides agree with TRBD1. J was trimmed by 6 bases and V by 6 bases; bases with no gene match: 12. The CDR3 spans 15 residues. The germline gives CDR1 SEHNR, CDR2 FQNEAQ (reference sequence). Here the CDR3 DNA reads TGTGCCAGCAGTCACGGACTCGGACAGGGTCATGGCTACACCTTC. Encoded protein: CASSHGLGQGHGYTF.

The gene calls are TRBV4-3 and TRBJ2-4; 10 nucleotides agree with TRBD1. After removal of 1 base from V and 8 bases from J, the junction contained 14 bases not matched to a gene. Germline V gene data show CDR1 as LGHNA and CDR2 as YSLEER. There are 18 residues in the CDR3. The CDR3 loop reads CASSQGGQGRGQRDIQYF. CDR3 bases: TGCGCCAGCAGCCAAGGGGGACAGGGGAGGGGGCAACGAGACATTCAGTACTTC.

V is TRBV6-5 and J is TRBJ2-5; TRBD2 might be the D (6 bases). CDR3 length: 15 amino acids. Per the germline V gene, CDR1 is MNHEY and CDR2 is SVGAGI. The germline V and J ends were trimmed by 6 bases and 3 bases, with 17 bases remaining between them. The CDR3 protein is CASRYRDLTEETQYF. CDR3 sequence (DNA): TGTGCCAGCAGATACCGGGACTTAACCGAAGAGACCCAGTACTTC.

The CDR3 region has the DNA TGCAGCTTCAACTGGCGGGGGGGCAATGAGCAGTTCTTC. Protein sequence: CSFNWRGGNEQFF. The chain employs TRBV29-1 and TRBJ2-1; 9 positions match TRBD2. Trimming took 8 bases from V and 6 from J; bases not matched to a gene: 8. The CDR3 length is 13 residues. Germline V gives CDR1 SQVTM, CDR2 ANQGSEA.

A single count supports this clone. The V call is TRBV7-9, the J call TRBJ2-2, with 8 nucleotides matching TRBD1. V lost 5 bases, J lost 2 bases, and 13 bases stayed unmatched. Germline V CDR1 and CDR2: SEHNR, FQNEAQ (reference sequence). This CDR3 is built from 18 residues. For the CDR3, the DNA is TGTGCCAGCAGCGCTCGTAGATCTGGACAGGGAAACACCGGGGAGCTGTTTTTT. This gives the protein CASSARRSGQGNTGELFF.

This CDR3 reads CASSIGGMSDTQYF. DNA for the CDR3: TGTGCCAGTAGTATCGGGGGGATGTCAGATACGCAGTATTTT. The V and J genes are TRBV19 and TRBJ2-3, with 7 bases identical to TRBD2. CDR3 length: 14 amino acids. V lost 3 bases and J lost 4; bases outside the gene matches: 4. In germline, CDR1 is LNHDA, CDR2 SQIVND (reference sequence).

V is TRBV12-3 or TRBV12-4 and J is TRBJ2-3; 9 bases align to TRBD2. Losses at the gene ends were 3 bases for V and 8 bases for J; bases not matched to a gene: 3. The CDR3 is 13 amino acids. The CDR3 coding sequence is TGTGCCAGCAGTTTTAGCGGGGGAGGTACGCAGTATTTT. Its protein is CASSFSGGGTQYF.

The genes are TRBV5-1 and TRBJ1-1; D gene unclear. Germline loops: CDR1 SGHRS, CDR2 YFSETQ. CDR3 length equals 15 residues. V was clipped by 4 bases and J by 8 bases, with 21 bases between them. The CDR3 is CASSPPSVLPGEAFF. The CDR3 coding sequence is TGCGCCAGCAGCCCCCCCTCCGTCCTACCAGGAGAAGCTTTCTTT.

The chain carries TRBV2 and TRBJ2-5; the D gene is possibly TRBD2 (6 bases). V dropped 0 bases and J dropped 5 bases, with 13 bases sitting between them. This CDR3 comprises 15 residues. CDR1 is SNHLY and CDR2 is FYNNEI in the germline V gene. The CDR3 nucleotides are TGTGCCAGCAGTGAAGCAACGCGTCGGGAGGAGACCCAGTACTTC. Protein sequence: CASSEATRREETQYF.

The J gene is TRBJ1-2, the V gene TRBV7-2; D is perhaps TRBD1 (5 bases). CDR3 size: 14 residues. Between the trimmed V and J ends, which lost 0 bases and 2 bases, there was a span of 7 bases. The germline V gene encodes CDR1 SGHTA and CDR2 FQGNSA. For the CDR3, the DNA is TGTGCCAGCAGCTTAGCCCAGGGCAACTATGGCTACACCTTC. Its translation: CASSLAQGNYGYTF.

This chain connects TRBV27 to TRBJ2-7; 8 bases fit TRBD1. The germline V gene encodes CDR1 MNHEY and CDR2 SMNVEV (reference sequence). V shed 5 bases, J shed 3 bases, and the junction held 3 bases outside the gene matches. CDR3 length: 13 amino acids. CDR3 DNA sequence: TGTGCCAGCAGTCCGGACAGGGTCTACGAGCAGTACTTC. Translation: CASSPDRVYEQYF.